This T cell receptor (beta chain) was sequenced in a study of tumor-infiltrating lymphocytes in primary liver carcinoma. This CDR3 has 14 residues. Trimming left V 9 bases short and J 9 bases short, with 18 bases between. TCR beta cDNA was made from 400 to 500 ng total RNA with a constant-region primer. ARM-PCR, slightly modified, supplied the TCR beta libraries through three nested multiplex PCR rounds. Two initial PCR rounds of about 11 cycles each paired TRBV1-TRBV30 forward primers with a C-beta reverse primer. TCRdb re-derived calls from the multiplex PCR reads in MiXCR, one entry per CDR3 protein. The sample records tens of thousands of distinct CDR3 sequences, nearly 75% being singletons. Starting material for RNA and DNA co-extraction consisted of roughly 19-34 mg of unsorted bulk tissue.

This receptor was taken from a man aged 40-55 years with primary liver carcinoma and hepatitis B virus infection. Sequenced: liver tumor tissue from sampling region 4. Described subset: tumor region T4, right-lateral pole. The genes are TRBV12-3 or TRBV12-4 and TRBJ1-6; D gene uncertain. This chain's CDR3 is CASSAGRQFSPLHF. The CDR3 DNA follows: TGTGCCAGTAGTGCAGGCAGACAATTTTCACCCCTCCACTTT.